These 27 T cell receptor beta chains were sequenced from one sample in a study of blood T cell repertoires in COVID-19. Measured with immunoSEQ multiplex PCR; TCRdb has only the in-frame clones, and not every one. The sample yields about 300,000 clones, approximately 81% seen once. Sample: PBMCs or T cells enriched from blood (not recorded which). All receptors come from a woman in her thirties who had been exposed to COVID-19.

This clone occurred a few times. J is TRBJ1-1 and V is TRBV27, with D possibly being TRBD1 (6 bases). The germline V gene encodes CDR1 MNHEY and CDR2 SMNVEV (reference sequence). Trimming took off 5 bases at V and 3 bases at J, with 16 bases between the two ends. The CDR3 covers 15 residues. The CDR3 bases are TGTGCCAGCAGTCGAAAAGGGGGTAGTTACACTGAAGCTTTCTTT. Its protein product is CASSRKGGSYTEAFF.

The rearrangement uses TRBV12-3 or TRBV12-4 and TRBJ2-5; D remains unclear. V dropped 7 bases and J dropped 5 bases, with 14 bases sitting between them. This CDR3 is built from 13 residues. CDR3 in DNA: TGTGCCAGCACCCTGAGCGCCCTGGAGACCCAGTACTTC. It yields the protein CASTLSALETQYF.

V gene TRBV7-2 combines with J gene TRBJ2-1, with D maybe TRBD2 (6 bases). Germline V lookup: CDR1 SGHTA, CDR2 FQGNSA. This CDR3 is built from 14 residues. V lost 3 bases and J 7 bases, leaving 13 bases between the germline ends. CDR3 region: CASSFRRGGNEQFF. The DNA of the CDR3 is TGTGCCAGCAGCTTTCGGCGGGGAGGTAATGAGCAGTTCTTC. Looking up the rest from reference TRBV7-2 and TRBJ2-1 gives the full variable domain: GAGVSQSPSNKVTEKGKDVELRCDPISGHTALYWYRQSLGQGLEFLIYFQGNSAPDKSGLPSDRFSAERTGGSVSTLTIQRTQQEDSAVYLCASSFRRGGNEQFFGPGTRLTVL.

This clone was seen a handful of times. The chain uses TRBV28 and TRBJ1-2, with TRBD1 matching 8 bases. Per the germline V gene, CDR1 is MDHEN and CDR2 is SYDVKM. V lost 7 bases and J lost 5; bases outside the gene matches: 6. The length of the CDR3 is 13 residues. In nucleotides, the CDR3 is TGTGCCAGCAAGACACAGGGGGGGTATGGCTACACCTTC. This codes for CASKTQGGYGYTF.

A note on this clone: The sample carries other DNA sequences with the same CDR3. This sequence joins TRBV28 and TRBJ1-1; D remains ambiguous. The length of the CDR3 is 13 residues. From germline, CDR1 is MDHEN and CDR2 SYDVKM. The ends were cut back, 3 bases at V and 1 base at J, with 6 bases in the middle. The DNA of the CDR3 is TGTGCCAGCAGTTTGTCGGGGAACACTGAAGCTTTCTTT. Protein: CASSLSGNTEAFF.

The chain employs TRBV6-5 and TRBJ1-3; D is possibly TRBD1 (6 bases). V gave up 4 bases and J gave up 5 bases, with 6 bases separating them. The CDR3 length is 12 residues. The germline V gene encodes CDR1 MNHEY and CDR2 SVGAGI. CDR3 DNA: TGTGCCAGCAGTTGGGACAGAAACACCATATATTTT. This sequence encodes CASSWDRNTIYF.

This clone was seen once. This chain joins TRBV6-2 or TRBV6-3 and TRBJ2-7; D possibly corresponds to TRBD1 (5 bases). Trimming took off 6 bases at V and 0 bases at J, with 15 bases between the two ends. The CDR3 is 15 amino acids. Germline assignment: CDR1 MNHEY and CDR2 SVGEGT. CDR3 sequence reads: CASSERQIRSYEQYF. The CDR3 DNA reads as TGTGCCAGCAGCGAGAGACAGATTCGCTCCTACGAGCAGTACTTC.

The chain uses TRBV5-8 and TRBJ2-5, with D perhaps matching TRBD2 (6 bases). The CDR3 contains 12 residues. V lost 7 bases and J 4 bases, leaving 11 bases between the germline ends. Germline CDR1 is SGHTS and CDR2 is YDEGEE. This CDR3 reads CASGHGGETQYF. CDR3 sequence (DNA): TGTGCCAGCGGCCACGGGGGAGAGACCCAGTACTTC.

This sequence joins TRBV7-8 and TRBJ1-1; unclear D gene. Germline CDR1 SGHVS, CDR2 FQNEAQ. The CDR3 loop spans 11 amino acids. V lost 1 base to trimming and J lost 7 bases, with 4 bases between them. CDR3 sequence: CASSLVSEAFF. The CDR3 bases are TGTGCCAGCAGCTTAGTGAGTGAAGCTTTCTTT.

The chain links TRBV28 to TRBJ2-1; no clear D gene. V lost 10 bases and J 1 base, leaving 5 bases between the germline ends. Per the germline V gene, CDR1 is MDHEN and CDR2 is SYDVKM. The CDR3 extends over 11 amino acids. The CDR3 reads CAILSYNEQFF. CDR3 nucleotides: TGTGCCATCCTTTCCTACAATGAGCAGTTCTTC.

The chain uses TRBV4-3 and TRBJ1-2, with D perhaps matching TRBD1 (5 bases). Trimming removed 2 bases from V and 6 bases from J, with 19 bases in between. Germline CDR1 is LGHNA and CDR2 is YSLEER. The CDR3 sequence is 16 residues long. This chain's CDR3 is CASSQFRQGGSDGYTF. DNA of the CDR3: TGCGCCAGCAGCCAATTTCGGCAGGGAGGAAGCGATGGCTACACCTTC.

This clone was seen a single time. V is TRBV7-8 and J is TRBJ1-2, with 8 bases identical to TRBD1. Germline lookup yields CDR1 SGHVS and CDR2 FQNEAQ. The CDR3 totals 15 residues. Trimming cost V 4 bases and J 6 bases; bases outside gene matches: 10. CDR3 residues: CASSSRPGGANGYTF. The CDR3 nucleotides are TGTGCCAGCAGCTCCCGTCCAGGGGGCGCGAATGGCTACACCTTC.

This sequence joins TRBV24-1 and TRBJ2-7, with TRBD2 as a possible D gene (7 bases). CDR1 and CDR2 (germline): KGHDR, SFDVKD. The CDR3 sequence is 13 residues long. Trimming removed 12 bases from V and 1 base from J, with 15 bases in between. The CDR3 DNA follows: TGTGCCTCGGAAGGGGGGGCGTCCTACGAGCAGTACTTC. Translation gives CASEGGASYEQYF.

This clone has more than one count but fewer than ten. This sequence joins TRBV10-2 and TRBJ1-5; TRBD1 might be the D (6 bases). The V and J ends lost 5 bases and 3 bases respectively, with 14 bases between them. The CDR3 is 15 amino acids. The germline gives CDR1 WSHSY, CDR2 SAAADI. In DNA, the CDR3 is TGCGCCAGCAGTCATAACGCAGGGGACAATCAGCCCCAGCATTTT. This encodes CASSHNAGDNQPQHF.

This chain joins TRBV5-6 and TRBJ1-6; a weak D match, TRBD1 (5 bases). Germline V gene data show CDR1 as SGHDT and CDR2 as YYEEEE. V lost 2 bases, J lost 7 bases, and 13 bases lay in between. The CDR3 is 15 amino acids. This CDR3 reads CASSLDRRVNSPLHF. CDR3 nucleotides: TGTGCCAGCAGCTTAGATCGCAGGGTCAATTCACCCCTCCACTTT.

The chain is built from TRBV5-1 and TRBJ1-6, with 9 bases that match TRBD1. This CDR3 spans 17 amino acids. The germline gives CDR1 SGHRS, CDR2 YFSETQ. Trimming at V came to 2 bases and at J to 7 bases, leaving 10 bases not matched to a gene. The CDR3 spells CASSFGQGWKENSPLHF. The CDR3 region has the DNA TGCGCCAGCAGCTTCGGACAGGGGTGGAAGGAAAATTCACCCCTCCACTTT.

The chain has TRBV6-5 and TRBJ2-7; TRBD2 might be the D (7 bases). The CDR3 runs 14 residues. Looked up from germline, CDR1 is MNHEY and CDR2 is SVGAGI. V lost 8 bases to trimming and J lost 2 bases, with 16 bases between them. The CDR3, as DNA: TGTGCCAGCGGGACCGCGGGGGCAGCCTACGAGCAGTACTTC. Translation: CASGTAGAAYEQYF.

This sequence joins TRBV5-1 and TRBJ1-1, with TRBD1 matching over 7 bases. CDR3 length equals 16 residues. CDR1 is SGHRS and CDR2 is YFSETQ in the germline V gene. The V gene end was trimmed by 1 base and the J gene end by 5 bases; junction bases not matched to a gene: 11. The CDR3 reads CASSLRPPGTETEAFF. The CDR3 nucleotides read TGCGCCAGCAGCTTGAGACCTCCCGGGACAGAGACTGAAGCTTTCTTT.

This chain links TRBV5-1 with TRBJ1-2, with TRBD1 matching over 7 bases. V dropped 0 bases and J dropped 8; count of bases not matched to a gene: 7. CDR1 and CDR2 from the germline V gene are SGHRS and YFSETQ. CDR3 size: 14 residues. CDR3 protein: CASSLGRGQEGYTF. The CDR3 DNA is TGCGCCAGCAGCTTGGGAAGGGGGCAGGAGGGCTACACCTTC.

The chain couples TRBV4-1 to TRBJ2-7; D is unresolved. Germline lookup yields CDR1 MGHRA and CDR2 YSYEKL. Trimming pared 0 bases from V and 1 base from J, leaving 13 bases between. There are 16 residues in the CDR3. CDR3: CASSQDSPERSYEQYF. The CDR3 nucleotides read TGCGCCAGCAGCCAAGATAGTCCGGAGCGATCCTACGAGCAGTACTTC.

This sequence joins TRBV28 and TRBJ2-1; a weak D match, TRBD2 (5 bases). This CDR3 spans 13 amino acids. The ends were cut back, 2 bases at V and 8 bases at J, with 10 bases in the middle. Germline V gene data show CDR1 as MDHEN and CDR2 as SYDVKM. CDR3 sequence (DNA): TGTGCCAGCAGTTTAAGCGGAGTCTATGAGCAGTTCTTC. It translates to CASSLSGVYEQFF.

V and J are TRBV11-1 and TRBJ1-1; TRBD1 matches 9 bases. V was clipped by 6 bases and J by 5 bases; unmatched bases: 7. Germline loops: CDR1 SGHAT, CDR2 FQDESV (reference sequence). The CDR3 extends over 14 amino acids. The chain's CDR3 is CASSSGTGMTEAFF. CDR3 DNA sequence: TGTGCCAGCAGTTCCGGGACAGGGATGACTGAAGCTTTCTTT.

The chain couples TRBV7-2 to TRBJ2-5, with D perhaps matching TRBD2 (6 bases). Between the trimmed V and J ends, which lost 5 bases and 5 bases, there was a span of 15 bases. The CDR3 runs to 14 residues. The V gene's germline CDR1 is SGHTA and CDR2 FQGNSA. CDR3 nucleotides: TGTGCCAGCAGCGGGGGGACCATTAGGGAGACCCAGTACTTC. It is translated as CASSGGTIRETQYF. Supplemented by reference TRBV7-2 and TRBJ2-5, the full variable domain reads GAGVSQSPSNKVTEKGKDVELRCDPISGHTALYWYRQSLGQGLEFLIYFQGNSAPDKSGLPSDRFSAERTGGSVSTLTIQRTQQEDSAVYLCASSGGTIRETQYFGPGTRLLVL.

This chain uses TRBV18 with TRBJ1-6; 12 bases agree with TRBD1. This CDR3 is built from 16 residues. V was pared by 6 bases and J by 9 bases, with 9 bases of the junction left unmatched. Germline lookup yields CDR1 KGHSH and CDR2 LQKENI. Here the CDR3 DNA reads TGTGCCAGCTCTACCGGGACAGGGGGCAGTGGTTCACCCCTCCACTTT. As protein: CASSTGTGGSGSPLHF.

The chain is built from TRBV27 and TRBJ1-1; 10 nucleotides line up with TRBD1. Germline-derived CDR1 and CDR2 are MNHEY and SMNVEV (reference sequence). This CDR3 contains 15 residues. After removal of 4 bases from V and 4 bases from J, the junction contained 6 bases not matched to a gene. CDR3 loop: CASSYLGTGATEAFF. CDR3 DNA sequence: TGTGCCAGCAGTTATCTCGGGACAGGGGCCACTGAAGCTTTCTTT.

The chain has TRBV9 and TRBJ1-2; possible D gene TRBD1, 6 bases. The CDR3 is 15 residues long. Trimming took 4 bases from V and 4 from J, leaving 17 bases between them. Germline V lookup: CDR1 SGDLS, CDR2 YYNGEE. CDR3 in DNA: TGTGCCAGCAGCCCAGGGGATTTAGGGCGCTATGGCTACACCTTC. This codes for CASSPGDLGRYGYTF.

V and J are TRBV5-6 and TRBJ1-6; D is possibly TRBD1 (5 bases). Germline loops: CDR1 SGHDT, CDR2 YYEEEE. V lost 1 base, J lost 7 bases, and 15 bases lay in between. CDR3 length equals 16 residues. The CDR3 DNA sequence: TGTGCCAGCAGCTTGTTGGGCAGGGTGGGGAATTCACCCCTCCACTTT. This codes for CASSLLGRVGNSPLHF.